This is a list of T cell receptor beta chains from one sample in a study of blood T cell repertoires in COVID-19. The table came from immunoSEQ multiplex PCR; TCRdb's copy has only in-frame clones and leaves some out. The sample has about 63,000 clones; around 80% are singletons. The source material was PBMCs or T cells enriched from blood (not recorded which). Receptors originate from a woman in her thirties or forties with acute COVID-19. Both conserved end residues are part of each CDR3.

v_gene	j_gene	CDR3aa
TRBV28	TRBJ2-7	CASCPETYEQYF
TRBV5-6	TRBJ2-2	CASSLTGSDTGELFF
TRBV2	TRBJ1-6	CASSATTSSGNSPLHF
TRBV19	TRBJ1-5	CASSIGGQEGNQPQHF
TRBV28	TRBJ1-4	CASSFADRGGEKLFF
TRBV18	TRBJ1-1	CASSSDTPNTEAFF
TRBV28	TRBJ2-2	CAIEETRGTGELFF
TRBV6-5	TRBJ1-1	CASSFPKTVSNTEAFF
TRBV29-1	TRBJ2-2	CSVLLAGVTPGQLFF
TRBV5-6	TRBJ2-5	CASSSLSGQVLQETQYF
TRBV9	TRBJ2-3	CASSARGLVVGDTQYF
TRBV5-4	TRBJ2-2	CASKWDSYSGELFF
TRBV9	TRBJ2-1	CASSVEEGGRRGNEQFF
TRBV13	TRBJ2-7	CASSYPLGEQYF
TRBV7-3	TRBJ1-4	CASSLTGGTNEKLFF
TRBV7-9	TRBJ1-2	CASSLGGGLRGYTF
TRBV23-1	TRBJ2-7	CASTPEGTPERYEQYF
TRBV10-2	TRBJ1-6	CATTGWGNSPLHF
TRBV3-1/TRBV3-2	TRBJ2-3	CASSTLTGGTDTQYF
TRBV18	TRBJ1-1	CASSRSSGGKNTEAFF
TRBV28	TRBJ2-7	CASSFSEGAGYEQYF
TRBV24-1	TRBJ2-3	CATSDSGGGSTDTQYF
TRBV28	TRBJ1-4	CASSWTGQGHNEKLFF
TRBV7-6	TRBJ2-3	CASSLLGQTPSTDTQYF
TRBV5-1	TRBJ1-2	CASSVTGTNYGYTF
TRBV2	TRBJ2-1	CASKSPASSETNNEQFF
TRBV6-6	TRBJ1-6	CASSRAGGASYNSPLHF